A single sample is the source of the 10 T cell receptor beta chains below, sequenced in a study of regulatory T cells in long-lasting Graves disease. As for time point: newly diagnosed GD, antithyroid drugs for less than 3 months. From PBMCs, RNA was extracted and then used to make the TCR library. TCR beta libraries were built with iRepertoire HTBI primers and Arm-PCR of CDR3 regions. MiXCR was run by TCRdb on the multiplex PCR reads, yielding one entry per CDR3 protein. The data contain 420,000 or so distinct CDR3 sequences, approximately 16% of them singletons. The sample also formed part of further work on T cells in Graves' hyperthyroidism and ophthalmopathy.

The sequences come from peripheral blood mononuclear cells (PBMCs), collected at new diagnosis, from a patient treated with antithyroid drugs. These receptors all come from a woman aged 18-29 years with Graves disease.

In its sample, this clonotype was seen many times. This chain links TRBV15 with TRBJ2-1; 10 nucleotides agree with TRBD2. The CDR3 length is 17 residues. V was pared by 0 bases and J by 4 bases, with 6 bases of the junction left unmatched. Germline loops: CDR1 LNHNV, CDR2 YYDKDF (reference sequence). CDR3 in DNA: TGTGCCACCAGCAGAGAGTCGAGCGGGAGGGGGTACAATGAGCAGTTCTTC. Its protein product is CATSRESSGRGYNEQFF.

The rearrangement links TRBV29-1 to TRBJ2-7; TRBD2 aligns across 10 bases. The germline gives CDR1 SQVTM, CDR2 ANQGSEA. The CDR3 loop spans 14 amino acids. J was trimmed by 7 bases and V by 8 bases; bases with no gene match: 14. CDR3 nucleotides: TGCAGCTTAAAGCGGGAGGGCCCAGTCAATGAGCAGTACTTC. Its protein is CSLKREGPVNEQYF.

Only a few counts were recorded for this clonotype. The chain couples TRBV7-2 to TRBJ2-4; no definite D call. V lost 3 bases and J 0 bases, leaving 18 bases between the germline ends. Germline V gene lookup returns CDR1 SGHTA and CDR2 FQGNSA. This CDR3 is built from 18 residues. CDR3 DNA: TGTGCCAGCAGCTTTTCCGGAAACTTAAAGCTAGCCAAAAACATTCAGTACTTC. It yields the protein CASSFSGNLKLAKNIQYF.

This chain connects TRBV9 to TRBJ1-5; tentatively, D is TRBD1 (5 bases). V was cut by 3 bases and J by 4 bases, with 11 bases left in between. The germline gives CDR1 SGDLS, CDR2 YYNGEE. The CDR3 has 14 amino acids. The CDR3 nucleotides are TGTGCCAGCAGCGCCCACGAGGGGAATCAGCCCCAGCATTTT. It is translated as CASSAHEGNQPQHF.

This clonotype was seen at least ten times. The chain uses TRBV20-1 and TRBJ2-7, with a weak D call TRBD2 (6 bases). Germline CDR1 is DFQATT and CDR2 is SNEGSKA (reference sequence). This CDR3 is built from 11 residues. V was clipped by 7 bases and J by 4 bases, with 11 bases between them. The CDR3 sequence: CSGISGYEQYF. CDR3 sequence (DNA): TGCAGTGGTATTAGCGGATACGAGCAGTACTTC.

The sample holds a few counts of this clonotype. The chain couples TRBV28 to TRBJ1-2, with 10 bases matching TRBD1. Trimming cost V 7 bases and J 6 bases; bases outside gene matches: 2. The length of the CDR3 is 12 residues. Germline V gives CDR1 MDHEN, CDR2 SYDVKM. The CDR3 sequence: CASTTGGDGYTF. Written as DNA, the CDR3 is TGTGCCAGCACGACAGGGGGCGATGGCTACACCTTC.

As regards this clonotype: A read error may account for a junction end that differs from germline. The V call is TRBV7-7, the J call TRBJ2-5; no firm D call. Germline lookup yields CDR1 SSHAT and CDR2 FNYEAQ (reference sequence). This CDR3 has 16 residues. The CDR3 here is CASSLYRQSTEETQYF. The CDR3 region has the DNA TGTGCTAGCAGCTTATATAGGCAGTCGACGGAAGAGACCCAGTACTTC.

The table lists this clonotype with many counts. The chain is built from TRBV28 and TRBJ2-6; D possibly corresponds to TRBD2 (5 bases). Germline V CDR1 and CDR2: MDHEN, SYDVKM. There are 15 residues in the CDR3. V lost 6 bases to trimming and J lost 2 bases, with 11 bases between them. The CDR3 here is CASSPDFPGANVLTF. In DNA form, the CDR3 reads TGTGCCAGCAGCCCGGACTTCCCTGGGGCCAACGTCCTGACTTTC. Using reference TRBV28 and TRBJ2-6 for the parts outside the CDR3, the full variable domain is DVKVTQSSRYLVKRTGEKVFLECVQDMDHENMFWYRQDPGLGLRLIYFSYDVKMKEKGDIPEGYSVSREKKERFSLILESASTNQTSMYLCASSPDFPGANVLTFGAGSRLTVL.

V usage is TRBV5-1 and J usage is TRBJ2-5; D unclear. Germline CDR1 SGHRS, CDR2 YFSETQ. The V and J ends lost 3 bases and 1 base respectively, with 7 bases between them. The CDR3 spans 13 residues. CDR3 region: CASSYNGQETQYF. CDR3 nucleotides: TGCGCCAGCAGCTACAACGGCCAAGAGACCCAGTACTTC.

This clonotype was seen repeatedly, ten times or more. The V call is TRBV7-2, the J call TRBJ2-3; D uncertain. The germline gives CDR1 SGHTA, CDR2 FQGNSA. The CDR3 has 12 residues. The germline V and J ends were trimmed by 8 bases and 3 bases, with 9 bases remaining between them. The CDR3 DNA sequence: TGTGCCAGCGGAACCTCGACAGATACGCAGTATTTT. Protein sequence: CASGTSTDTQYF.